The 9 T cell receptor beta chains below come from one sample, sequenced in a study of molecular identifiers for immune sequencing clone quantification. TCRdb ran MiXCR on the PCR reads and lists one entry per CDR3 protein. The profile covers more than 250,000 distinct CDR3 sequences, with 20% to 25% appearing a single time and about 0.81% taken by the ten largest. The material sequenced was naive CD8+ T cells from blood, with Jurkat cell RNA spiked in. Subset of the sample: FACS-sorted CD8+CD4-CCR7+CD45RA+ naive T cells. The receptors stem from a human donor in good health. Some libraries in this study had Jurkat cell RNA spiked in.

This clonotype was recorded at least ten times. This rearrangement joins TRBV9 to TRBJ2-4; D not certain. Trimming cost V 4 bases and J 2 bases, with 10 bases left between them. The CDR3 has 14 residues. Germline lookup yields CDR1 SGDLS and CDR2 YYNGEE. CDR3 amino acids: CASSPYTSKNIQYF. The CDR3 DNA is TGTGCCAGCAGCCCGTACACCTCCAAAAACATTCAGTACTTC.

There are many counts of this clonotype. The CDR3: CASSQDRASYEQYF. For the CDR3, the DNA is TGCGCCAGCAGCCAAGATCGGGCATCCTACGAGCAGTACTTC. V usage is TRBV4-3 and J usage is TRBJ2-7; D is unclear. V shed 0 bases and J shed 1 base, with 7 bases lying between them. Germline assignment: CDR1 LGHNA and CDR2 YSLEER. This CDR3 contains 14 residues.

Notes on this clonotype: A clone one base away is much larger, so this may be a read error. J is TRBJ1-1 and V is TRBV25-1; D unclear. CDR3 length: 15 residues. Per the germline V gene, CDR1 is MGHDK and CDR2 is SYGVNS. The CDR3: CASSEYSGYDTAAFF. CDR3 in DNA: TGTGCCAGCAGTGAATATTCAGGATATGACACTGCAGCTTTCTTT.

This clonotype was detected only a few times. This sequence joins TRBV19 and TRBJ1-3, with 12 bases matching TRBD1. Germline lookup yields CDR1 LNHDA and CDR2 SQIVND (reference sequence). The CDR3 has 20 residues. V trimming: 5 bases; J trimming: 0 bases; junction bases outside the gene matches: 14. The CDR3 nucleotides are TGTGCCAGTAGTTTCGCGACCGGGACAGGGGGCACTTACTCTGGAAACACCATATATTTT. Translating it yields CASSFATGTGGTYSGNTIYF.

Concerning this clonotype: An end of the junction does not agree with germline; a read error may underlie this. This sequence joins TRBV5-1 and TRBJ1-1; D remains ambiguous. This CDR3 comprises 13 residues. Germline lookup yields CDR1 SGHRS and CDR2 YFSETQ. CDR3 nucleotide sequence: TGCGCCAGCAGCTTGTGGGCGAACGCTGAAGCTTTCTTT. This sequence encodes CASSLWANAEAFF.

This clonotype was counted ten times or more. Here the CDR3 DNA reads TGTGCCAGCATCGCCGGGGCAGGGCTCGGCACCGGGGAGCTGTTTTTT. Amino acids: CASIAGAGLGTGELFF. The chain links TRBV5-4 to TRBJ2-2, with D tentatively TRBD1 or TRBD2 (5 bases each). V lost 6 bases to trimming and J lost 4 bases, with 19 bases between them. The length of the CDR3 is 16 residues. Germline loops: CDR1 SGHNT, CDR2 YYREEE (reference sequence).

As concerns this clonotype: A read error may produce the germline difference seen at one junction end. The J gene is TRBJ1-4, the V gene TRBV7-9; the match to TRBD1 covers 9 bases. This CDR3 region has 17 residues. The germline V gene encodes CDR1 SEHNR and CDR2 FQNEAQ (reference sequence). Here the CDR3 reads CASSSQLQGATNEKLLF. The DNA for the CDR3 is TGTGCCAGCAGCTCCCAATTACAGGGGGCCACTAATGAAAAACTGCTTTTT. The variable domain in full, with the rest retrieved from reference TRBV7-9 and TRBJ1-4, is DTGVSQNPRHKITKRGQNVTFRCDPISEHNRLYWYRQTLGQGPEFLTYFQNEAQLEKSRLLSDRFSAERPKGSFSTLEIQRTEQGDSAMYLCASSSQLQGATNEKLLFGSGTQLSVL.

In this sample, this clonotype turned up many times. This chain joins TRBV24-1 and TRBJ2-2, with D maybe TRBD2 (6 bases). CDR1 is KGHDR, CDR2 SFDVKD, per germline. The CDR3 runs to 13 residues. V lost 3 bases and J lost 6, with 7 bases in between. This CDR3 reads CATSDPSAGELFF. The CDR3 DNA reads as TGTGCCACCAGTGATCCTAGCGCCGGGGAGCTGTTTTTT.

About this clonotype itself: This sequence may be a read error, since a much larger clone differs from it by one base. The CDR3 loop reads CASSSGVGQYF. As DNA, the CDR3 is TGTGCCAGCAGTTCAGGAGTCGGGCAGTACTTC. This chain uses TRBV27 with TRBJ2-7, with unresolved D. Germline lookup yields CDR1 MNHEY and CDR2 SMNVEV (reference sequence). The CDR3 length is 11 residues. Trimming left V 4 bases short and J 9 bases short, with 10 bases between.